The sequence of this TCR beta chain was determined in a study of shared clonotypes between healthy human individuals. The germline gives CDR1 SNHLY, CDR2 FYNNEI. This CDR3 comprises 13 residues. The V gene end was trimmed by 8 bases and the J gene end by 6 bases; junction bases not matched to a gene: 5. Data came from immunoSEQ multiplex PCR; TCRdb stores just in-frame clones and leaves some out. The table includes about 2.4 million clones, 93% detected once. Sequenced material: naive CD4+ T cells from PBMCs. This sample's subset: CD45RA+ positively selected. The receptor comes from a man younger than 35 in good health. Some clones in this sample may be carry-over from other donors' samples. This rearrangement joins TRBV2 to TRBJ2-2; TRBD2 aligns across 8 bases. CDR3 sequence (DNA): TGTGCCAGCGAGCCCGGGGGGGCCGGGGAGCTGTTTTTT. Protein sequence: CASEPGGAGELFF.